Below, 2 T cell receptor beta chains from the same sample are listed, as sequenced in a study of blood T cell repertoires in COVID-19. Sequenced by immunoSEQ multiplex PCR; TCRdb stores in-frame clones only, minus some. The table shows 310,000 or so clones, with roughly 86% occurring only once. Sample: peripheral blood. Receptors were obtained from a woman in her twenties or thirties who had recovered from COVID-19.

In its sample, this clone was seen a few times. This chain joins TRBV2 and TRBJ2-7; a weak D match, TRBD2 (5 bases). This CDR3 is 13 amino acids long. Germline V CDR1 and CDR2: SNHLY, FYNNEI. V lost 7 bases to trimming and J lost 0 bases, with 10 bases between them. In DNA form, the CDR3 reads TGTGCCAGCAAGAGGGCCCTCTCCTACGAGCAGTACTTC. Protein product: CASKRALSYEQYF.

V and J are TRBV28 and TRBJ2-5; 14 bases fit TRBD2. This CDR3 has 14 amino acids. Germline assignment: CDR1 MDHEN and CDR2 SYDVKM. Unmatched junction bases numbered 6, after V lost 8 bases and J lost 7 bases. This CDR3 is CASGLAGGGGTQYF. The CDR3 region has the DNA TGTGCCAGCGGACTAGCGGGAGGAGGGGGGACCCAGTACTTC. The whole variable domain, remainder taken from reference TRBV28 and TRBJ2-5, is DVKVTQSSRYLVKRTGEKVFLECVQDMDHENMFWYRQDPGLGLRLIYFSYDVKMKEKGDIPEGYSVSREKKERFSLILESASTNQTSMYLCASGLAGGGGTQYFGPGTRLLVL.